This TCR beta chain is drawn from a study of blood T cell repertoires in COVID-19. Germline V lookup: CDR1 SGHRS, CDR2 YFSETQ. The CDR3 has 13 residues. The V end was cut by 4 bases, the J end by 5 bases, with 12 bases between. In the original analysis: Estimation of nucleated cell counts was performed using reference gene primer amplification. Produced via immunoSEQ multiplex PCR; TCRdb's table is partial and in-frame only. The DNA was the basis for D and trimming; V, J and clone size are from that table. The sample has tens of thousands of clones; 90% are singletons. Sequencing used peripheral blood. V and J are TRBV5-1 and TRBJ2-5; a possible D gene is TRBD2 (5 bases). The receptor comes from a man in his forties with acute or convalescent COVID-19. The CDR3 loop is CASSRGFGETQYF. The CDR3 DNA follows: TGCGCCAGCAGCAGAGGGTTTGGGGAGACCCAGTACTTC. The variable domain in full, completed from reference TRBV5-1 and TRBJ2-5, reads KAGVTQTPRYLIKTRGQQVTLSCSPISGHRSVSWYQQTPGQGLQFLFEYFSETQRNKGNFPGRFSGRQFSNSRSEMNVSTLELGDSALYLCASSRGFGETQYFGPGTRLLVL.